Listed below are T cell receptor beta chains from one sample, sequenced in a study of human T cells and chemical hapten exposure. Via MiXCR, TCRdb re-called the RACE reads, giving one row per CDR3 protein. Here the sample spans about 82,000 distinct CDR3 sequences, roughly 13% being singletons. This specimen consisted of whole blood, obtained in connection with sensitization to the hapten diphenylcyclopropenone (DPC). These receptors came from a woman in her forties or fifties with alopecia areata. Some clones in this sample may be carry-over from other donors' samples. Both conserved end residues are part of each CDR3. The order of the fields is J gene, V gene, D gene, clone size, CDR3 protein, CDR3 DNA. D genes are given only for firm matches. Clone size is not always given. Where it is, it says once, few, many or a class for expanded clones.

>TRBJ1-3|TRBV29-1|TRBD1|-
CSVETGDSGNTIYF
TGCAGCGTTGAGACAGGGGACTCTGGAAACACCATATATTTT
>TRBJ2-1|TRBV10-3|TRBD1|many
CAISESRDRVREQFF
TGTGCCATCAGTGAGTCCCGGGACAGGGTCCGTGAGCAGTTCTTC
>TRBJ2-1|TRBV20-1|TRBD2|many
CSALRPSGSISNEQFF
TGCAGTGCTCTGAGGCCTAGCGGGAGTATTTCCAATGAGCAGTTCTTC
>TRBJ1-5|TRBV20-1|TRBD1|few
CSAKQGIGLPQHF
TGCAGTGCTAAACAGGGGATAGGTCTGCCCCAGCATTTT
>TRBJ1-1|TRBV3-1|-|many
CASSQEGQYTEAFF
TGTGCCAGCAGCCAAGAGGGGCAGTACACTGAAGCTTTCTTT
>TRBJ2-7|TRBV10-2|-|-
CASSEGLSYEQYF
TGCGCCAGCAGTGAGGGTCTCTCCTACGAGCAGTACTTC
>TRBJ2-7|TRBV20-1|TRBD1|few
CSARGPRWTGVDEQYF
TGCAGTGCTAGAGGTCCCCGTTGGACAGGGGTGGACGAGCAGTACTTC
>TRBJ2-1|TRBV29-1|TRBD1|few
CSVTGTGDNEQFF
TGCAGCGTTACCGGGACAGGGGACAATGAGCAGTTCTTC
>TRBJ2-7|TRBV6-5|-|few
CASMGGPPGEQYF
TGTGCCAGCATGGGCGGCCCTCCGGGGGAGCAGTACTTC
>TRBJ2-2|TRBV9|-|few
CASSVEDGANTGELFF
TGTGCCAGCAGCGTAGAAGATGGCGCGAACACCGGGGAGCTGTTTTTT
>TRBJ2-7|TRBV4-2|-|-
CASSQDRDFSYEQYF
TGTGCCAGCAGCCAAGATCGGGACTTCTCCTACGAGCAGTACTTC
>TRBJ1-1|TRBV10-3|TRBD1|few
CAISRTGENSEAFF
TGTGCCATCAGTAGGACAGGGGAGAATAGTGAAGCTTTCTTT
>TRBJ2-1|TRBV7-8|-|many
CASSLLASKDEQFF
TGTGCCAGCAGCTTACTGGCTAGCAAAGATGAGCAGTTCTTC
>TRBJ2-1|TRBV20-1|-|few
CSAPPSHLNNEQFF
TGCAGTGCTCCTCCTAGCCACTTAAACAATGAGCAGTTCTTC
>TRBJ2-1|TRBV5-5|-|few
CASRLFPGNEQFF
TGTGCCAGCCGACTATTCCCTGGGAATGAGCAGTTCTTC
>TRBJ2-1|TRBV6-1|-|-
CASRPGANEQFF
TGTGCCTCAAGACCAGGAGCAAATGAGCAGTTCTTC
>TRBJ1-6|TRBV11-2|-|-
CASSQQSPISFSYNSPLHF
TGTGCCAGCAGCCAACAAAGTCCCATTTCCTTCTCCTATAATTCACCCCTCCACTTT
>TRBJ2-7|TRBV10-3|-|many
CAISEAGRNYEQYF
TGTGCCATCAGTGAGGCGGGGCGAAACTACGAGCAGTACTTC
>TRBJ2-7|TRBV25-1|TRBD1|-
CASSMAGGYEQYF
TGTGCCAGCAGTATGGCAGGGGGCTACGAGCAGTACTTC
>TRBJ2-2|TRBV6-5|-|few
CASSLLIPNTGELFF
TGTGCCAGCAGCCTGCTGATCCCGAACACCGGGGAGCTGTTTTTT
>TRBJ2-7|TRBV7-8|TRBD2|few
CASSSGGFSYEQYF
TGTGCCAGCAGTTCGGGAGGATTTTCCTACGAGCAGTACTTC
>TRBJ2-1|TRBV14|-|few
CASSPETAREQFF
TGTGCCAGCAGCCCCGAAACTGCTCGGGAGCAGTTCTTC